The clone carrying this T cell receptor beta chain showed up many times. As yet, its antigen is unknown. The sample comes from a study of response to subunit inactivated influenza vaccine. One entry per CDR3 protein results from TCRdb running MiXCR on the RT-PCR reads. The table has 490,000 or so distinct CDR3 sequences, under 9% seen once. Study-wide points: The authors suggested that every seasonal influenza vaccination recruits few new T cells.

V lost 6 bases and J 5 bases, leaving 16 bases between the germline ends. The CDR3 extends over 13 amino acids. The germline CDR1 and CDR2 sequences are SQVTM and ANQGSEA. The clonotype originates from a man aged 45 to 70 who received an inactivated influenza vaccine. The chain couples TRBV29-1 to TRBJ2-5; D may match TRBD1 or TRBD2 (6 bases each). The sequences come from PBMCs from blood, collected less than 30 months after vaccination. In DNA form, the CDR3 reads TGCAGCGTGGATACTACAGGGAGGGAGACCCAGTACTTC. Protein sequence: CSVDTTGRETQYF.